These T cell receptor beta chains were read from a single sample in a study of blood T cell repertoires in COVID-19. Sequencing used immunoSEQ multiplex PCR; TCRdb keeps in-frame clones, though not all of them. The sample carries 130,000 to 150,000 clones, approximately 80% recorded once. What was sequenced was peripheral blood. The receptors stem from a human donor in a cohort sampled during active COVID-19. The CDR3 runs from the conserved cysteine through the conserved F or W. The order of the fields is D gene, V gene, J gene, clone size, CDR3 protein, CDR3 DNA. The D gene is left open where the match is weak. Some rows mark clone size as missing; the rest say once, few, many or name a class of expanded clone.

>NA|TRBV25-1|TRBJ1-2|NA
CASSDRQGTGYTF
TGTGCCAGCAGTGACAGGCAGGGCACTGGCTACACCTTC
>TRBD1|TRBV5-5|TRBJ2-7|NA
CASSLYGQGAYEQYF
TGTGCCAGCAGCTTGTACGGGCAGGGGGCCTACGAGCAGTACTTC
>NA|TRBV2|TRBJ1-1|NA
CASSLNTEAFF
TGTGCCAGCAGTCTCAACACTGAAGCTTTCTTT
>NA|TRBV19|TRBJ2-5|NA
CASSITSRETQYF
TGTGCCAGTAGTATTACTAGCAGAGAGACCCAGTACTTC
>TRBD2|TRBV7-9|TRBJ2-2|NA
CASSPSGRGELFF
TGTGCCAGCAGTCCTAGCGGCCGCGGGGAGCTGTTTTTT
>NA|TRBV12-3/TRBV12-4|TRBJ2-7|NA
CASSLYAYEQYF
TGTGCCAGCAGTTTGTATGCCTACGAGCAGTACTTC
>NA|TRBV18|TRBJ2-5|NA
CASSSTRPETQYF
TGTGCCAGCTCGTCGACACGGCCGGAGACCCAGTACTTC
>TRBD2|TRBV19|TRBJ2-3|NA
CASSMRRGADTQYF
TGTGCCAGTAGTATGAGGCGGGGGGCAGATACGCAGTATTTT
>NA|TRBV14|TRBJ1-2|NA
CASSRRGPGDGYTF
TGTGCCAGCAGCCGACGCGGGCCAGGGGACGGCTACACCTTC
>NA|TRBV7-8|TRBJ1-3|NA
CASSLAGQFSGNTIYF
TGTGCCAGCAGCTTAGCCGGACAGTTCTCTGGAAACACCATATATTTT
>TRBD1|TRBV4-2|TRBJ2-7|once
CASSLTLGQGTYEQYF
TGTGCCAGCAGCCTCACCCTGGGACAGGGGACCTACGAGCAGTACTTC
>TRBD1|TRBV27|TRBJ1-1|NA
CASRRQGPNTEAFF
TGTGCCAGCAGACGACAGGGTCCGAACACTGAAGCTTTCTTT
>NA|TRBV24-1|TRBJ1-1|NA
CATRSRQDEAFF
TGTGCCACCAGGAGCAGACAGGACGAAGCTTTCTTT
>TRBD1|TRBV10-3|TRBJ1-4|NA
CASRQGGGFNEKLFF
TGTGCCTCACGACAGGGGGGAGGATTTAATGAAAAACTGTTTTTT
>TRBD1|TRBV29-1|TRBJ1-2|NA
CSVRGTGTNYGYTF
TGCAGCGTGAGGGGGACAGGAACTAACTATGGCTACACCTTC
>NA|TRBV27|TRBJ1-6|NA
CASSFTADNSPLHF
TGTGCCAGCAGTTTTACAGCCGATAATTCACCCCTCCACTTT
>TRBD2|TRBV18|TRBJ2-2|NA
CASSPAGGANTGELFF
TGTGCCAGCTCACCAGCGGGAGGCGCGAACACCGGGGAGCTGTTTTTT
>TRBD1|TRBV9|TRBJ1-3|NA
CASSALQGESSGNTIYF
TGTGCCAGCAGCGCCCTACAGGGGGAAAGCTCTGGAAACACCATATATTTT
>TRBD1|TRBV11-2|TRBJ1-2|NA
CASSLGTGSGAYGYTF
TGTGCCAGCAGCTTAGGGACAGGGAGTGGTGCCTATGGCTACACCTTC
>TRBD1|TRBV27|TRBJ2-7|few
CASKTGRDEQYF
TGTGCCTCAAAGACAGGGCGAGACGAGCAGTACTTC
>NA|TRBV7-2|TRBJ2-3|NA
CASVSGDTQYF
TGTGCCAGCGTTTCGGGGGATACGCAGTATTTT
>NA|TRBV5-4|TRBJ1-1|NA
CASSFLTADTEAFF
TGTGCCAGCAGCTTTCTAACGGCGGACACTGAAGCTTTCTTT
>NA|TRBV5-6|TRBJ1-4|once
CASSSNGHLANEKLFF
TGTGCCAGCAGCAGCAACGGACACCTTGCTAATGAAAAACTGTTTTTT
>NA|TRBV7-9|TRBJ1-5|NA
CASRRGDQPQHF
TGTGCCAGCAGGCGGGGAGATCAGCCCCAGCATTTT
>TRBD2|TRBV18|TRBJ2-7|NA
CASSPLGGSSYEQYF
TGTGCCAGCTCACCACTCGGGGGGTCCTCCTACGAGCAGTACTTC
>NA|TRBV9|TRBJ2-2|few
CASSVALTRGTGELFF
TGTGCCAGCAGCGTAGCTCTGACTAGGGGCACCGGGGAGCTGTTTTTT
>NA|TRBV18|TRBJ2-7|NA
CASSPSRVSYEQYF
TGTGCCAGCTCACCATCCAGGGTTTCCTACGAGCAGTACTTC
>TRBD1|TRBV3-1/TRBV3-2|TRBJ2-1|medium-sized
CASSQGQGPYNEQFF
TGTGCCAGCAGCCAGGGACAGGGCCCTTACAATGAGCAGTTCTTC
>TRBD2|TRBV28|TRBJ2-2|once
CASRARGANTGELFF
TGTGCCAGCAGGGCCCGGGGGGCGAACACCGGGGAGCTGTTTTTT
>TRBD1|TRBV19|TRBJ1-2|NA
CATYGGQGTDYGYTF
TGTGCCACATACGGCGGACAGGGAACCGACTATGGCTACACCTTC
>NA|TRBV25-1|TRBJ1-4|once
CASSESVSVPGGEKLFF
TGTGCCAGCAGTGAATCGGTGTCGGTGCCGGGAGGCGAAAAACTGTTTTTT
>TRBD1|TRBV4-3|TRBJ1-3|NA
CASSQGTGGSGNTIYF
TGCGCCAGCAGCCAGGGGACAGGGGGCTCTGGAAACACCATATATTTT